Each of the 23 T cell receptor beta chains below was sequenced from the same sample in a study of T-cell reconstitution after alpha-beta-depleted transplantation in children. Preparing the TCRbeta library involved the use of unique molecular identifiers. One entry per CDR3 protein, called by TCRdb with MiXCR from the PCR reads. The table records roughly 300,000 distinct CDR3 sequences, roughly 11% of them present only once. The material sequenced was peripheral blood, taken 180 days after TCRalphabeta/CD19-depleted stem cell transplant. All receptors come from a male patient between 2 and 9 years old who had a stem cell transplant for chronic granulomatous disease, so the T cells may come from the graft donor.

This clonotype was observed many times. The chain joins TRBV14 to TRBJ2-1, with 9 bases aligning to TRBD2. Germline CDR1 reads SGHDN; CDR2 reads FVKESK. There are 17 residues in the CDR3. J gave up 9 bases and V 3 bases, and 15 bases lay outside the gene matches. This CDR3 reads CASSQTMGREGTSEQFF. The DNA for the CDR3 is TGTGCCAGCAGCCAGACGATGGGGCGGGAGGGCACAAGTGAGCAGTTCTTC.

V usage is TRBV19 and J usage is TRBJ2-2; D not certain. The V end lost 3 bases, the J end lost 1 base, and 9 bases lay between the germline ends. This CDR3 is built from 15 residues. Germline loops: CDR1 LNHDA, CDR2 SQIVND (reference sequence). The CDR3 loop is CASSMQSGNTGELFF. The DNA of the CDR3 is TGTGCCAGTAGTATGCAGTCGGGGAACACCGGGGAGCTGTTTTTT.

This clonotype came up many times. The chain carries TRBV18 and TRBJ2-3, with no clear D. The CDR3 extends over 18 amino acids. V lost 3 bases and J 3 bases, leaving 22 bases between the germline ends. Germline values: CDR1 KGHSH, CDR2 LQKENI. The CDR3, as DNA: TGTGCCAGCTCACCCGCGACAAAGGTCCCGACTGCTACAGATACGCAGTATTTT. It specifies CASSPATKVPTATDTQYF.

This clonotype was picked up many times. CDR3 in DNA: TGTGCCAGCAGCTTATTGGGGGGAGAATTAGCCAAAAACATTCAGTACTTC. Protein product: CASSLLGGELAKNIQYF. J is TRBJ2-4 and V is TRBV7-9, with D possibly being TRBD2 (6 bases). The CDR3 spans 17 residues. The V end was cut by 2 bases, the J end by 0 bases, with 14 bases between. Per germline, CDR1 SEHNR and CDR2 FQNEAQ (reference sequence).

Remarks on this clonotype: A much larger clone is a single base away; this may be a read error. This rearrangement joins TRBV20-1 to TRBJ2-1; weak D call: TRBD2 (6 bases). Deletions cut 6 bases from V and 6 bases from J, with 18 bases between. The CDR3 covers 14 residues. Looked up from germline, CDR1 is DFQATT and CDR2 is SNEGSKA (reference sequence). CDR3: CSAAIPRLVNEQFF. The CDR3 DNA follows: TGCAGTGCCGCAATACCGAGACTAGTCAATGAGCAGTTCTTC.

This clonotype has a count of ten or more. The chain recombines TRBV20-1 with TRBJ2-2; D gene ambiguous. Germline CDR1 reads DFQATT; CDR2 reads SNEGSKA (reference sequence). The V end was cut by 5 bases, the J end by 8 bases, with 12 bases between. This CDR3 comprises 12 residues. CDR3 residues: CSAPPLGGELFF. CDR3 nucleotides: TGCAGTGCTCCCCCATTAGGGGGGGAGCTGTTTTTT.

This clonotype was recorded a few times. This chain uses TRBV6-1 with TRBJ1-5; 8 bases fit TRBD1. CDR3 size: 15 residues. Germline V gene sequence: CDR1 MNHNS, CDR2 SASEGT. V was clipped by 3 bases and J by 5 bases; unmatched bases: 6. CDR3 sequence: CASSDIDRGDQPQHF. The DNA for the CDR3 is TGTGCCAGCAGTGATATCGACAGGGGAGATCAGCCCCAGCATTTT.

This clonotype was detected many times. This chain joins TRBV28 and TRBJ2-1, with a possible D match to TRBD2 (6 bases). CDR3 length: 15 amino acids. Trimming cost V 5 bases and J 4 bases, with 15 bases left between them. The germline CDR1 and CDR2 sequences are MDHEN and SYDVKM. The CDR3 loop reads CASSPSWDFYNEQFF. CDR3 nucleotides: TGTGCCAGCAGTCCATCCTGGGACTTTTACAATGAGCAGTTCTTC.

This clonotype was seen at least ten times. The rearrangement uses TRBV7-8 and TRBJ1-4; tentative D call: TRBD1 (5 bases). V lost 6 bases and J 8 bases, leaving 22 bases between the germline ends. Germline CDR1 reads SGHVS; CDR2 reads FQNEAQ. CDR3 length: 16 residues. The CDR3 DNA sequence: TGTGCCAGCAGTTCCAGAGGGGCAGGGACGTTGGAAAAACTGTTTTTT. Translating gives CASSSRGAGTLEKLFF.

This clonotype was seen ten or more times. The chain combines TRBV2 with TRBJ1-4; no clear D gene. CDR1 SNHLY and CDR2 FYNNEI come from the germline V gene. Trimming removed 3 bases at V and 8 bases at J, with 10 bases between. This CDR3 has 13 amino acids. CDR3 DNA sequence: TGTGCCAGCAGTGACCCCACCCACGAAAAACTGTTTTTT. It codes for CASSDPTHEKLFF.

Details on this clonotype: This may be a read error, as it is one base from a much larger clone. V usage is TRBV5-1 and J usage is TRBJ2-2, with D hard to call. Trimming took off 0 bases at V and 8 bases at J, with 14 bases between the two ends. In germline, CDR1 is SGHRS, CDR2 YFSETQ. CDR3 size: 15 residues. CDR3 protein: CASSLARTTRGELFF. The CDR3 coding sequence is TGCGCCAGCAGCTTGGCACGGACCACTCGGGGGGAGCTGTTTTTT. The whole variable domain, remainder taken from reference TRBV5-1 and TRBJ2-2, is KAGVTQTPRYLIKTRGQQVTLSCSPISGHRSVSWYQQTPGQGLQFLFEYFSETQRNKGNFPGRFSGRQFSNSRSEMNVSTLELGDSALYLCASSLARTTRGELFFGEGSRLTVL.

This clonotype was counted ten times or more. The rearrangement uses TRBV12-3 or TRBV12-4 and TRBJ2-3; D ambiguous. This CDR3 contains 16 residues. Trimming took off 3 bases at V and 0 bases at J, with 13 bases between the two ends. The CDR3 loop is CASSLNYPASTDTQYF. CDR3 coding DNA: TGTGCCAGCAGTTTGAACTACCCCGCTAGCACAGATACGCAGTATTTT.

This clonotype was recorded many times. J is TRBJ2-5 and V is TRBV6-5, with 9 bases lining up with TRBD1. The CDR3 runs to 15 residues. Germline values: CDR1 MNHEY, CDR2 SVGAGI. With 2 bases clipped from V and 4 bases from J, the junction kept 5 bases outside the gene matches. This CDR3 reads CASSYTGGVGETQYF. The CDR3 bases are TGTGCCAGCAGTTACACAGGGGGCGTGGGAGAGACCCAGTACTTC.

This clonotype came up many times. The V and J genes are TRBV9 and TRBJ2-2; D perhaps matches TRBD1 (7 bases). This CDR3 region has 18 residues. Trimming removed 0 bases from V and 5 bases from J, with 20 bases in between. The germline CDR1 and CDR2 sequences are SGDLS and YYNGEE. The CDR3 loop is CASSVELRRTGGTGELFF. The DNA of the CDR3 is TGTGCCAGCAGCGTAGAATTGAGGAGGACAGGAGGGACCGGGGAGCTGTTTTTT.

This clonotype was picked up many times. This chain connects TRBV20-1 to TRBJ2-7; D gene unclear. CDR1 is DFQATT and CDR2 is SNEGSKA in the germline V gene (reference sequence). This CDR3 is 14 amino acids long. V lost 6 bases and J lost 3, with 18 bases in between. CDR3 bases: TGCAGTGCCCAATACTCCGGGCCAAGCTACGAGCAGTACTTC. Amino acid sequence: CSAQYSGPSYEQYF.

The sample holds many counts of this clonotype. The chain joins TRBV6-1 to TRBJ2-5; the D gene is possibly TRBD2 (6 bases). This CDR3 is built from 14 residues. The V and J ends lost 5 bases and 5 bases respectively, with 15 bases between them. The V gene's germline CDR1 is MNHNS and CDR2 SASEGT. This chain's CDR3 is CASSPPRGSETQYF. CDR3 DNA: TGTGCCAGCAGTCCCCCCCGGGGGTCGGAGACCCAGTACTTC.

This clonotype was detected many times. The CDR3 reads CASSFGVQETQYF. For the CDR3, the DNA is TGTGCCAGCAGTTTTGGCGTCCAAGAGACCCAGTACTTC. The chain has TRBV12-3 or TRBV12-4 and TRBJ2-5; D not resolved. V shed 3 bases and J shed 1 base, with 6 bases lying between them. The CDR3 has 13 amino acids.

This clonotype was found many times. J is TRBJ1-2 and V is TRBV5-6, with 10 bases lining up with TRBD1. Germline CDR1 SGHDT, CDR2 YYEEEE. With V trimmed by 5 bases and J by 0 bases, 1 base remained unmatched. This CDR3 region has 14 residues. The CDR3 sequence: CASRGQGANYGYTF. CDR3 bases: TGTGCCAGCAGAGGACAGGGGGCTAACTATGGCTACACCTTC.

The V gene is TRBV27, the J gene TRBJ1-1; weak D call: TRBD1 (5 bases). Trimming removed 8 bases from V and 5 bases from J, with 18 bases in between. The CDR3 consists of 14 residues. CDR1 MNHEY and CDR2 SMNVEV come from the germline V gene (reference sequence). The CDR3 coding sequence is TGTGCCAGCGTTGGGGCTGGGGGACTGACTGAAGCTTTCTTT. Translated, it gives CASVGAGGLTEAFF.

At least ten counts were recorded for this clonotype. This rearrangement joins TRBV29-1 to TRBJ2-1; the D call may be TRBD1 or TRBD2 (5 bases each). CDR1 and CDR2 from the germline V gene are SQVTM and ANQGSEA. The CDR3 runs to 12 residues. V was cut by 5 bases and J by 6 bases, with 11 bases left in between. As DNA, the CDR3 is TGCAGCGTTTTCCGGGGCGGCAATGAGCAGTTCTTC. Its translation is CSVFRGGNEQFF.

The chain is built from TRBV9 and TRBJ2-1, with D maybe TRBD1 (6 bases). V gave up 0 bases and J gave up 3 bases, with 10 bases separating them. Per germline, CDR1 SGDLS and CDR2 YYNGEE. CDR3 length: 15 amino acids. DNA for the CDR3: TGTGCCAGCAGCGTAGTGGCAGGGGACTACAATGAGCAGTTCTTC. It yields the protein CASSVVAGDYNEQFF.

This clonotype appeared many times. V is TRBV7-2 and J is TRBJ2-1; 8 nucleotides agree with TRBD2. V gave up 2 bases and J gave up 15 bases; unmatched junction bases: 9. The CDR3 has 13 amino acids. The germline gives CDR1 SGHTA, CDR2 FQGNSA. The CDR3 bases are TGTGCCAGCAGCTTAATAGGGCCGGGGGGGGCGTTCTTC. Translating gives CASSLIGPGGAFF.

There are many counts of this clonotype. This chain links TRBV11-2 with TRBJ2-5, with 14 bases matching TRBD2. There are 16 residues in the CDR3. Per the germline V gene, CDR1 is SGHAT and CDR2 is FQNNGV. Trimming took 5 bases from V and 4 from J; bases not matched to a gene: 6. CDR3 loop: CASSQTSGRALETQYF. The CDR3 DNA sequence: TGTGCCAGCAGCCAGACTAGCGGGAGGGCCCTAGAGACCCAGTACTTC.